The 15 T cell receptor beta chains reported below all come from one sample, sequenced in a study of blood T cell repertoires in COVID-19. The table came from immunoSEQ multiplex PCR; TCRdb's copy has only in-frame clones and leaves some out. The table has roughly 250,000 clones, 70% to 90% seen once. Sequencing used PBMCs or T cells enriched from blood (not recorded which). All receptors derive from a woman aged 45-65 years who had recovered from COVID-19.

The chain joins TRBV7-9 to TRBJ1-5, with D possibly TRBD1 on 6 matching bases. The CDR3 is 16 residues long. CDR1 is SEHNR, CDR2 FQNEAQ, per germline (reference sequence). The V end lost 0 bases, the J end lost 0 bases, and 9 bases lay between the germline ends. The CDR3 sequence is CASSLAAGASNQPQHF. CDR3 nucleotides: TGTGCCAGCAGCTTAGCGGCGGGGGCTAGCAATCAGCCCCAGCATTTT.

The rearrangement uses TRBV9 and TRBJ1-6; a weak D match, TRBD1 (6 bases). The V end lost 3 bases, the J end lost 4 bases, and 11 bases lay between the germline ends. The germline gives CDR1 SGDLS, CDR2 YYNGEE. The CDR3 consists of 15 residues. The CDR3 bases are TGTGCCAGCAGCGACAGGGACCGATATAATTCACCCCTCCACTTT. It codes for CASSDRDRYNSPLHF.

The rearrangement joins TRBV7-9 to TRBJ2-7, with TRBD2 matching over 10 bases. The CDR3 is 15 residues long. Germline V CDR1 and CDR2: SEHNR, FQNEAQ (reference sequence). Trimming cost V 1 base and J 4 bases; bases outside gene matches: 4. As DNA, the CDR3 is TGTGCCAGCAGCTTAGTCCTAGCGGGAGAATACGAGCAGTACTTC. It yields the protein CASSLVLAGEYEQYF.

This clone was seen more than once but under ten times. J is TRBJ2-7 and V is TRBV5-1; D possibly corresponds to TRBD2 (6 bases). The V end lost 4 bases, the J end lost 5 bases, and 13 bases lay between the germline ends. The germline CDR1 and CDR2 sequences are SGHRS and YFSETQ. The CDR3 spans 13 residues. DNA of the CDR3: TGCGCCAGCAGCAGTTTTACTAGCAACGAGCAGTACTTC. It is translated as CASSSFTSNEQYF.

The CDR3 reads CASSFSTGPFSGNTIYF. CDR3 DNA: TGCGCCAGCAGCTTTTCGACAGGACCCTTCTCTGGAAACACCATATATTTT. V is TRBV5-1 and J is TRBJ1-3; the D gene is possibly TRBD1 (6 bases). The V gene's germline CDR1 is SGHRS and CDR2 YFSETQ. V dropped 2 bases and J dropped 0 bases, with 15 bases sitting between them. The CDR3 is made up of 17 amino acids.

This rearrangement joins TRBV28 to TRBJ2-7, with 8 bases matching TRBD2. CDR1 MDHEN and CDR2 SYDVKM come from the germline V gene. The CDR3 contains 15 residues. V lost 2 bases, J lost 7 bases, and 10 bases stayed unmatched. CDR3 coding DNA: TGTGCCAGCAGTTTAGTCGGCGGGAGGCTTCGGGAGCAGTACTTC. Its translation is CASSLVGGRLREQYF. Filled out from reference TRBV28 and TRBJ2-7, the complete variable domain reads DVKVTQSSRYLVKRTGEKVFLECVQDMDHENMFWYRQDPGLGLRLIYFSYDVKMKEKGDIPEGYSVSREKKERFSLILESASTNQTSMYLCASSLVGGRLREQYFGPGTRLTVT.

V is TRBV7-9 and J is TRBJ2-1; D gene unclear. The CDR3 spans 11 residues. Germline V gene sequence: CDR1 SEHNR, CDR2 FQNEAQ (reference sequence). V lost 8 bases and J 6 bases, leaving 8 bases between the germline ends. CDR3 amino acids: CASPNGNEQFF. DNA for the CDR3: TGTGCCAGCCCGAACGGCAATGAGCAGTTCTTC.

The rearrangement uses TRBV28 and TRBJ2-7; TRBD1 is a possible D gene (6 bases). Germline CDR1 reads MDHEN; CDR2 reads SYDVKM. Trimming removed 3 bases from V and 0 bases from J, with 15 bases in between. This CDR3 comprises 16 residues. The CDR3 sequence is CASSFEVTGGSYEQYF. The CDR3 DNA reads TGTGCCAGCAGTTTTGAAGTGACAGGAGGCTCCTACGAGCAGTACTTC.

The gene calls are TRBV12-2 and TRBJ2-5; TRBD1, as called in the table, went unchecked against the DNA. TRBV12-2 is noted as a pseudogene. This CDR3 contains 19 residues. The CDR3 coding sequence is TGTGCAAGTCGCCCACCTGGGTGGGGGGACAGGAGAGACCAAGAGACCCAGTACTTC. It codes for CASRPPGWGDRRDQETQYF.

This clone was recorded a few times. V is TRBV7-2 and J is TRBJ2-2; 9 bases are a match to TRBD2. The length of the CDR3 is 16 residues. V lost 1 base and J lost 8; bases outside the gene matches: 8. From germline, CDR1 is SGHTA and CDR2 FQGNSA. This CDR3 reads CASSLGREGLGGELFF. The CDR3 DNA follows: TGTGCCAGCAGCTTAGGGCGGGAGGGCCTAGGAGGGGAGCTGTTTTTT.

V and J are TRBV5-8 and TRBJ2-1, with 8 nucleotides matching TRBD2. The CDR3 loop spans 16 amino acids. Germline loops: CDR1 SGHTS, CDR2 YDEGEE. J lost 3 bases, V lost 4 bases, and 9 bases had no gene match. This CDR3 is CASSPVASGYYNEQFF. The DNA of the CDR3 is TGTGCCAGCAGCCCCGTGGCTAGCGGGTACTACAATGAGCAGTTCTTC.

The chain links TRBV10-2 to TRBJ1-1; D perhaps matches TRBD1 (6 bases). Germline assignment: CDR1 WSHSY and CDR2 SAAADI. V lost 3 bases to trimming and J lost 10 bases, with 18 bases between them. The CDR3 consists of 14 residues. As DNA, the CDR3 is TGCGCCAGCAGTGATTATTTGTCGAAAGGGGGAGCTTTCTTT. Its protein product is CASSDYLSKGGAFF.

The chain links TRBV24-1 to TRBJ2-5; 8 nucleotides match TRBD2. The CDR3 contains 18 residues. Germline lookup yields CDR1 KGHDR and CDR2 SFDVKD. V lost 1 base and J lost 5; bases outside the gene matches: 14. CDR3 sequence: CATSDFTAGAYPPETQYF. The DNA of the CDR3 is TGTGCCACCAGTGATTTTACAGCGGGAGCATACCCTCCGGAGACCCAGTACTTC.

The chain uses TRBV6-2 or TRBV6-3 and TRBJ2-7; 8 positions match TRBD2. This CDR3 has 15 residues. V gave up 3 bases and J gave up 3 bases; unmatched junction bases: 7. Germline V gene lookup returns CDR1 MNHEY and CDR2 SVGEGT. The CDR3 sequence is CASSYGSGDLYEQYF. The CDR3 DNA sequence: TGTGCCAGCAGTTATGGTAGCGGGGATCTCTACGAGCAGTACTTC.

The gene calls are TRBV28 and TRBJ2-1; TRBD2 matches at 15 bases. The CDR3 is made up of 16 amino acids. V shed 5 bases, J shed 7 bases, and the junction held 6 bases outside the gene matches. Germline V CDR1 and CDR2: MDHEN, SYDVKM. CDR3 in amino acids: CASSPGLAGGRNEQFF. The CDR3, as DNA: TGTGCCAGCAGTCCAGGACTAGCGGGAGGGCGAAATGAGCAGTTCTTC.